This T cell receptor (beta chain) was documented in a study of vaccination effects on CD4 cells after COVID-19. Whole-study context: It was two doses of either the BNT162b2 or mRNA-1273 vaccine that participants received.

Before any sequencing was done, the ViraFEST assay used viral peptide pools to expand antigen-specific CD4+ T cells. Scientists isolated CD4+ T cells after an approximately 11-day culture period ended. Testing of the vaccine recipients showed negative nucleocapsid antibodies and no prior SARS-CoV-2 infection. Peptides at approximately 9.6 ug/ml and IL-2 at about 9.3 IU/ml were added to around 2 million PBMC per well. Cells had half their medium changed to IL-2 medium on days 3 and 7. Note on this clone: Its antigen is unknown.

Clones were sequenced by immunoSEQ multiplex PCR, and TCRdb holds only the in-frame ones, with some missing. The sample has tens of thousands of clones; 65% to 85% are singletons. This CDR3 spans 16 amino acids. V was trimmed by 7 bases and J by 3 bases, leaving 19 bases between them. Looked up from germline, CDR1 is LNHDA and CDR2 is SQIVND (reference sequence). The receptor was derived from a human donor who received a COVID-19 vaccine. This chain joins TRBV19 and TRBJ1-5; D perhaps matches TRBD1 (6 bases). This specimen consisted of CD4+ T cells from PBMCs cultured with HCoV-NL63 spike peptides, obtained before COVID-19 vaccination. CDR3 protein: CASNSRQVGYNQPQHF. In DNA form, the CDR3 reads TGTGCCAGTAATTCTCGACAGGTCGGGTACAATCAGCCCCAGCATTTT.